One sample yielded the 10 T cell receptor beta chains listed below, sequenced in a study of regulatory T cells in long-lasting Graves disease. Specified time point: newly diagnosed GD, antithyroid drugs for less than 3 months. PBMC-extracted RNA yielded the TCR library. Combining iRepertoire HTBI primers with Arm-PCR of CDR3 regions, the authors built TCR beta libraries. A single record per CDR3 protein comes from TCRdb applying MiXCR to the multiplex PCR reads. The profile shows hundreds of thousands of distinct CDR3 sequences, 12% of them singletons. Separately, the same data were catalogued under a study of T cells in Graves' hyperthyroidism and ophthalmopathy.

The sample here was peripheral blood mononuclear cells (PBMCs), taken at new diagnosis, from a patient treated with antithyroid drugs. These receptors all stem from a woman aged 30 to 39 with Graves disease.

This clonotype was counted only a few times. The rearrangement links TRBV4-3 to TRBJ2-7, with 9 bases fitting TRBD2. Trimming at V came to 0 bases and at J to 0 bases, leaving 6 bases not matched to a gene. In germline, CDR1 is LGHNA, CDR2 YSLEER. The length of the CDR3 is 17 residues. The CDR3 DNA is TGCGCCAGCAGCCAAGATGTGGCTAGCGGGATCTCCTACGAGCAGTACTTC. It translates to CASSQDVASGISYEQYF.

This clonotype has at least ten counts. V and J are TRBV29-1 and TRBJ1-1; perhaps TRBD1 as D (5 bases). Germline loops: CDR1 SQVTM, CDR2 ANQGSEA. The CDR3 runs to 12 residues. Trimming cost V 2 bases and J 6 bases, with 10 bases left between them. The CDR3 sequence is CSVEIRGAEAFF. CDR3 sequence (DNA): TGCAGCGTTGAAATCCGGGGCGCTGAAGCTTTCTTT.

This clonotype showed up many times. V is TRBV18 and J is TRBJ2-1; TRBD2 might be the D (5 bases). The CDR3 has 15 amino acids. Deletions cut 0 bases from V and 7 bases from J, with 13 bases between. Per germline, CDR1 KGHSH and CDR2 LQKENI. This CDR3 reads CASSPPGPGWNEQFF. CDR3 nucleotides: TGTGCCAGCTCACCACCGGGTCCGGGGTGGAATGAGCAGTTCTTC.

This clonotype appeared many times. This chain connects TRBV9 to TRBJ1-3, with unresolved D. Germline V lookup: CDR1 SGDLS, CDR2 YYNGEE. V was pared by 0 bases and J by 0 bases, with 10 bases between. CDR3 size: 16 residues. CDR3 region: CASSVAEVPSGNTIYF. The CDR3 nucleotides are TGTGCCAGCAGCGTAGCGGAGGTCCCCTCTGGAAACACCATATATTTT.

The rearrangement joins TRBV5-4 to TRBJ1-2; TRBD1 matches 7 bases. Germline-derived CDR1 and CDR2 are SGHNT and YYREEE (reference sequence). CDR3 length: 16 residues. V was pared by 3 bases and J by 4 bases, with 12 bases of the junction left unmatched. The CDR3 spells CASSSRDRLSLYGYTF. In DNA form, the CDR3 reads TGTGCCAGCAGCTCCCGGGACAGACTTTCACTCTATGGCTACACCTTC.

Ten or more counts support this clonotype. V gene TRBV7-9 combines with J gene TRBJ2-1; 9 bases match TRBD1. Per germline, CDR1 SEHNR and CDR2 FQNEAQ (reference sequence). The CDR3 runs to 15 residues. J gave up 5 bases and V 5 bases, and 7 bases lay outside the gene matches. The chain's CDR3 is CASSLWTGENNEQFF. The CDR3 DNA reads TGTGCCAGCAGCCTATGGACAGGGGAAAACAATGAGCAGTTCTTC.

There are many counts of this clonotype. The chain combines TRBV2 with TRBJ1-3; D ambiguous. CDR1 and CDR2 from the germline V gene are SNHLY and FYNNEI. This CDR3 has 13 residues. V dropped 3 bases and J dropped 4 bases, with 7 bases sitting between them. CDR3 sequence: CASSDIIGNTIYF. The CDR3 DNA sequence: TGTGCCAGCAGTGATATTATCGGAAACACCATATATTTT.

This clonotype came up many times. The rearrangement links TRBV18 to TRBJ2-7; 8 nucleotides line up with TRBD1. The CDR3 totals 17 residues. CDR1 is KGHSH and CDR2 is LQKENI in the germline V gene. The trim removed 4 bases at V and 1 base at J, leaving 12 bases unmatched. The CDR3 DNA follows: TGTGCCAGCTCACTTAATCCGGGACAGGCGTCTTCCTACGAGCAGTACTTC. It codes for CASSLNPGQASSYEQYF.

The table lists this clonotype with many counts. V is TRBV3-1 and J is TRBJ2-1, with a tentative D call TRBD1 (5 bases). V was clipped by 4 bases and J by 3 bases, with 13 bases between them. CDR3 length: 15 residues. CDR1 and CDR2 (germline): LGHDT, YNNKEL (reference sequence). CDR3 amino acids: CASSPSGQGYNEQFF. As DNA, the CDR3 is TGTGCCAGCAGCCCCAGTGGGCAGGGCTACAATGAGCAGTTCTTC.

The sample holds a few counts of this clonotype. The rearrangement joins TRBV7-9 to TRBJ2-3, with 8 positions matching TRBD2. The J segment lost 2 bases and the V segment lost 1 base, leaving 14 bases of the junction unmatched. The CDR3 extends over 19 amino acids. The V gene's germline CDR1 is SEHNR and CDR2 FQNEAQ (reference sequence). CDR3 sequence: CASSLGRTVLAVITDTQYF. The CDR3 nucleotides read TGTGCCAGCAGCTTAGGCCGGACGGTACTAGCGGTGATCACAGATACGCAGTATTTT.